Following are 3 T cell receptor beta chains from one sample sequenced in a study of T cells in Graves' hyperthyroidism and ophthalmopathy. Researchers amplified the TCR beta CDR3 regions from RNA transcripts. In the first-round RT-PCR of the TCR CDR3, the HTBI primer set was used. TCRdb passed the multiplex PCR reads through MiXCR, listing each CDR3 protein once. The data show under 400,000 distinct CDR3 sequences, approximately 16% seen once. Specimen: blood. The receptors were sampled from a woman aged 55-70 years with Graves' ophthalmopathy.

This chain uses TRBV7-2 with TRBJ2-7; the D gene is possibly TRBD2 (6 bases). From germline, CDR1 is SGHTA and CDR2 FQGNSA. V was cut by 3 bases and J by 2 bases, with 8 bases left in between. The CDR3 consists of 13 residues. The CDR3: CASSFRRAYEQYF. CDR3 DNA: TGTGCCAGCAGCTTTAGGAGGGCCTACGAGCAGTACTTC.

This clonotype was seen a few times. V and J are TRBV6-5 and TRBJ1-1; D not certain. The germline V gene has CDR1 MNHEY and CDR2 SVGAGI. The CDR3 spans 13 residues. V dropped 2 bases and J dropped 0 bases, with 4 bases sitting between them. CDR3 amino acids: CASSYGMNTEAFF. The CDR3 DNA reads TGTGCCAGCAGTTACGGTATGAACACTGAAGCTTTCTTT.

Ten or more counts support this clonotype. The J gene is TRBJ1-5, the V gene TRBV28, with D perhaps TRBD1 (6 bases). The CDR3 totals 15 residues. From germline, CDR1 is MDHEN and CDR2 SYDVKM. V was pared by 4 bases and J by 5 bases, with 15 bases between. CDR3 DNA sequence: TGTGCCAGCAGTTCTGGGGGCCAGGGCGATCAGCCCCAGCATTTT. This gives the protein CASSSGGQGDQPQHF.